The entry below describes one T cell receptor (beta chain). Per the original data handling: Reference gene primer amplification yielded estimated nucleated cell counts. Sequencing was performed with immunoSEQ multiplex PCR; in TCRdb, only in-frame clones are kept and a portion is missing. For V, J and clone size, that table is used; D and trimming come from the DNA. The sample lists about 250,000 clones, 65% to 90% occurring once. This sample was taken from a study of blood T cell repertoires in COVID-19. Looking at the study overall: COVID-19 samples collected from the United States, Italy and Spain covered acute and convalescent phases. PBMCs, B-cell-depleted T cells, or T cells were the source of the cDNA or gDNA that made up the material.

Trimming pared 5 bases from V and 0 bases from J, leaving 16 bases between. The CDR3 has 16 residues. Germline CDR1 reads KGHSH; CDR2 reads LQKENI. The rearrangement joins TRBV18 to TRBJ1-1, with D unresolved. The sequencing input was peripheral blood. This TCR derives from a man aged 45 to 65 with active or convalescent COVID-19. The CDR3 reads CASSSNAGLMNTEAFF. Written as DNA, the CDR3 is TGTGCCAGCTCATCAAATGCAGGTTTGATGAACACTGAAGCTTTCTTT.